The source of this T cell receptor (beta chain) is a study of blood T cell repertoires in COVID-19. Across the whole study: The origin of the acute and convalescent COVID-19 samples was the United States, Italy and Spain. The analysed material was cDNA or gDNA that came from T cells, B-cell-depleted T cells, or PBMCs.

Original methodology: Counts of nucleated cells, estimated from reference gene primer amplification, were obtained. TCRdb keeps only in-frame clones here, not all; method: immunoSEQ multiplex PCR. That table furnishes V, J and clone size, whereas the DNA furnished D and trimming. Counted here are approximately 12,000 clones, approximately 82% occurring once; the ten biggest clones make up 20% to 25%. CDR3 size: 12 residues. V was pared by 2 bases and J by 8 bases, with 6 bases between. Looked up from germline, CDR1 is MDHEN and CDR2 is SYDVKM. The sequenced sample was peripheral blood. J is TRBJ1-4 and V is TRBV28, with D possibly matching TRBD1 (5 bases). The clonotype originates from a human donor in a cohort sampled during active COVID-19. As DNA, the CDR3 is TGTGCCAGCAGTTTAAGGACAGAAAAACTGTTTTTT. Its protein product is CASSLRTEKLFF.